Following are 24 T cell receptor beta chains from one sample sequenced in a study of cytomegalovirus exposure and HLA in healthy donors. The PCR contained 60 Vbeta and 13 Jbeta primers. The table came from immunoSEQ multiplex PCR; TCRdb's copy has only in-frame clones and leaves some out. The sample lists about 97,000 clones, about 80% occurring once. What was sequenced was PBMCs. Every receptor here comes from a middle-aged man in good health and CMV-seronegative.

V usage is TRBV28 and J usage is TRBJ1-5; D is possibly TRBD1 (5 bases). V was shortened by 5 bases and J by 6 bases, with 20 bases between the two germline ends. The CDR3 contains 16 residues. Germline V lookup: CDR1 MDHEN, CDR2 SYDVKM. The CDR3: CASSVPAVGRGQPQHF. For the CDR3, the DNA is TGTGCCAGCAGTGTTCCCGCTGTGGGGCGAGGTCAGCCCCAGCATTTT.

This rearrangement joins TRBV6-5 to TRBJ2-5; 7 nucleotides agree with TRBD2. Germline loops: CDR1 MNHEY, CDR2 SVGAGI. The CDR3 sequence is 16 residues long. J lost 9 bases, V lost 0 bases, and 13 bases had no gene match. Written as DNA, the CDR3 is TGTGCCAGCAGTTACTCGGGGCTAGCGGCGGTGGGGGCCCAGTACTTC. Protein sequence: CASSYSGLAAVGAQYF.

V gene TRBV28 combines with J gene TRBJ2-6; D might be TRBD2 (6 bases). The germline V gene encodes CDR1 MDHEN and CDR2 SYDVKM. The V end was cut by 0 bases, the J end by 2 bases, with 8 bases between. CDR3 length: 16 amino acids. The CDR3 region is CASSLWAGTGANVLTF. The CDR3 region has the DNA TGTGCCAGCAGTTTATGGGCGGGGACTGGGGCCAACGTCCTGACTTTC.

V and J are TRBV5-8 and TRBJ1-1; TRBD1 is a possible D gene (5 bases). V gave up 0 bases and J gave up 5 bases, with 11 bases separating them. This CDR3 spans 14 amino acids. Per the germline V gene, CDR1 is SGHTS and CDR2 is YDEGEE. Here the CDR3 reads CASSLAPGLTEAFF. CDR3 bases: TGTGCCAGCAGCTTGGCGCCAGGGTTGACTGAAGCTTTCTTT.

The rearrangement uses TRBV5-6 and TRBJ1-5; unclear D gene. V dropped 1 base and J dropped 3 bases, with 5 bases sitting between them. Germline V gene sequence: CDR1 SGHDT, CDR2 YYEEEE. This CDR3 contains 13 residues. The CDR3 DNA reads as TGTGCCAGCAGCTTGTTCTACAATCAGCCCCAGCATTTT. This encodes CASSLFYNQPQHF.

The V and J genes are TRBV11-3 and TRBJ2-7, with D unresolved. Trimming took 3 bases from V and 2 from J, leaving 8 bases between them. The CDR3 contains 13 residues. Germline loops: CDR1 SGHNT, CDR2 YENEEA. The CDR3 region has the DNA TGTGCCAGCAGCTTGGGCAAGCCCTACGAGCAGTACTTC. Translation: CASSLGKPYEQYF.

A remark on this clone: Additional DNA sequences in this sample encode the identical CDR3. The chain is built from TRBV4-2 and TRBJ2-1; 15 bases align to TRBD2. The J segment lost 4 bases and the V segment lost 4 bases, leaving 8 bases of the junction unmatched. The CDR3 is 18 residues long. Germline lookup yields CDR1 LGHNA and CDR2 YNFKEQ. CDR3 nucleotides: TGTGCCAGCAGCCCGGGACTAGCGGGGGGATCGTCTTACAATGAGCAGTTCTTC. Amino acid sequence: CASSPGLAGGSSYNEQFF.

J is TRBJ2-7 and V is TRBV11-3, with 7 bases identical to TRBD2. Germline V gives CDR1 SGHNT, CDR2 YENEEA. The CDR3 length is 14 residues. V trimming: 1 base; J trimming: 6 bases; junction bases outside the gene matches: 6. CDR3 DNA: TGTGCCAGCAGCTTAGTCGGAGGGGAGGGCGAGCAGTACTTC. This codes for CASSLVGGEGEQYF.

This clone was seen a few times. This chain connects TRBV2 to TRBJ2-7, with D possibly TRBD2 on 5 matching bases. Per germline, CDR1 SNHLY and CDR2 FYNNEI. V was shortened by 11 bases and J by 7 bases, with 24 bases between the two germline ends. The CDR3 has 14 amino acids. The CDR3 DNA reads as TGTGCCGACGGGGAGCAGCCCGGCGATGGGGAGCAGTACTTC. It yields the protein CADGEQPGDGEQYF.

The gene calls are TRBV4-3 and TRBJ2-2, with 10 positions matching TRBD2. J was trimmed by 5 bases and V by 0 bases; bases with no gene match: 6. Germline CDR1 is LGHNA and CDR2 is YSLEER. The CDR3 has 17 amino acids. The CDR3 DNA is TGCGCCAGCAGCCAAGAACCCGGGACTAGCGATACCGGGGAGCTGTTTTTT. Amino acids: CASSQEPGTSDTGELFF.

Here the CDR3 reads CASSLRPGTGGYEQYF. CDR3 bases: TGTGCCAGCAGCTTAAGACCCGGGACAGGGGGGTACGAGCAGTACTTC. The rearrangement uses TRBV7-9 and TRBJ2-7, with TRBD1 matching over 11 bases. Trimming cost V 2 bases and J 4 bases; bases outside gene matches: 7. This CDR3 spans 16 amino acids. CDR1 is SEHNR and CDR2 is FQNEAQ in the germline V gene (reference sequence). The entire variable domain, with the rest obtained from reference TRBV7-9 and TRBJ2-7, is as follows: DTGVSQNPRHKITKRGQNVTFRCDPISEHNRLYWYRQTLGQGPEFLTYFQNEAQLEKSRLLSDRFSAERPKGSFSTLEIQRTEQGDSAMYLCASSLRPGTGGYEQYFGPGTRLTVT.

The CDR3, as DNA: TGTGCCAGCAGCAGGGGACAGGCGAACACTGAAGCTTTCTTT. Amino acids: CASSRGQANTEAFF. This rearrangement joins TRBV5-4 to TRBJ1-1, with 8 nucleotides matching TRBD1. The CDR3 covers 14 residues. The V segment lost 4 bases and the J segment 1 base; nucleotides outside the gene matches: 3. The germline V gene encodes CDR1 SGHNT and CDR2 YYREEE (reference sequence).

This clone was detected only a few times. The rearrangement joins TRBV4-3 to TRBJ1-1; weak D call: TRBD1 (6 bases). Trimming removed 1 base from V and 4 bases from J, with 16 bases in between. Germline loops: CDR1 LGHNA, CDR2 YSLEER. The CDR3 sequence is 16 residues long. CDR3 sequence: CASSQAPRGGSTEAFF. The CDR3 nucleotides read TGCGCCAGCAGCCAAGCCCCAAGGGGGGGGAGCACTGAAGCTTTCTTT.

This clone was picked up a small number of times. This chain links TRBV2 with TRBJ1-5, with D unresolved. From germline, CDR1 is SNHLY and CDR2 FYNNEI. Trimming removed 6 bases from V and 0 bases from J, with 12 bases in between. This CDR3 comprises 15 residues. CDR3 amino acids: CASRSPGYSNQPQHF. The CDR3, as DNA: TGTGCCAGCAGATCGCCGGGGTATAGCAATCAGCCCCAGCATTTT.

The chain uses TRBV7-3 and TRBJ2-1; tentative D call: TRBD1 (6 bases). In germline, CDR1 is SGHTA, CDR2 FQGTGA. The CDR3 has 15 amino acids. The germline V and J ends were trimmed by 5 bases and 5 bases, with 16 bases remaining between them. The CDR3 DNA sequence: TGTGCCAGCAGCCCAAGGACAGCTATTAACAATGAGCAGTTCTTC. Its translation: CASSPRTAINNEQFF. Drawing the rest from reference TRBV7-3 and TRBJ2-1, the complete variable domain is GAGVSQTPSNKVTEKGKYVELRCDPISGHTALYWYRQSLGQGPEFLIYFQGTGAADDSGLPNDRFFAVRPEGSVSTLKIQRTERGDSAVYLCASSPRTAINNEQFFGPGTRLTVL.

The chain couples TRBV25-1 to TRBJ2-5, with D possibly TRBD2 on 6 matching bases. The CDR3 is made up of 15 amino acids. CDR1 and CDR2 (germline): MGHDK, SYGVNS. Trimming stripped 3 bases from V and 1 base from J, with 12 bases between. CDR3 DNA: TGTGCCAGCAGTGAGGAAGCGGGTCGCCAAGAGACCCAGTACTTC. It is translated as CASSEEAGRQETQYF.

The V call is TRBV11-3, the J call TRBJ2-2; TRBD2 matches 7 bases. The CDR3 is made up of 15 amino acids. The germline V gene has CDR1 SGHNT and CDR2 YENEEA. V gave up 5 bases and J gave up 2 bases; unmatched junction bases: 5. As DNA, the CDR3 is TGTGCCAGCAGCGGGGGGGGTTCTAACACCGGGGAGCTGTTTTTT. Its protein product is CASSGGGSNTGELFF. The full variable domain, rest sourced from reference TRBV11-3 and TRBJ2-2, is EAGVVQSPRYKIIEKKQPVAFWCNPISGHNTLYWYLQNLGQGPELLIRYENEEAVDDSQLPKDRFSAERLKGVDSTLKIQPAELGDSAVYLCASSGGGSNTGELFFGEGSRLTVL.

The chain combines TRBV5-5 with TRBJ2-1; D is possibly TRBD1 (5 bases). V was cut by 0 bases and J by 8 bases, with 18 bases left in between. The CDR3 totals 16 residues. Germline CDR1 reads SGHKS; CDR2 reads YYEKEE (reference sequence). CDR3 coding DNA: TGTGCCAGCAGCTTGGCGTCGTCAGGGCTGCCCTATGAGCAGTTCTTC. It yields the protein CASSLASSGLPYEQFF.

The rearrangement joins TRBV7-9 to TRBJ2-6, with TRBD1 identical over 11 bases. Germline loops: CDR1 SEHNR, CDR2 FQNEAQ (reference sequence). V trimming: 1 base; J trimming: 3 bases; junction bases outside the gene matches: 2. This CDR3 has 17 amino acids. Here the CDR3 DNA reads TGTGCCAGCAGCTTAGGGACAGGGGGCCGTGGGGCCAACGTCCTGACTTTC. Amino acid sequence: CASSLGTGGRGANVLTF.

This chain uses TRBV7-3 with TRBJ2-3; D ambiguous. CDR1 is SGHTA, CDR2 FQGTGA, per germline. V lost 4 bases, J lost 4 bases, and 9 bases lay in between. The CDR3 covers 13 residues. CDR3 nucleotides: TGTGCCAGCAGCTCGTCTCGTGCAGATACGCAGTATTTT. Its translation is CASSSSRADTQYF.

This chain connects TRBV7-2 to TRBJ1-4; the D is unclear. Trimming removed 3 bases from V and 3 bases from J, with 8 bases in between. Germline V lookup: CDR1 SGHTA, CDR2 FQGNSA. CDR3 length equals 14 residues. The CDR3 DNA is TGTGCCAGCAGCTTGCGCAGGCCTAATGAAAAACTGTTTTTT. Amino acid sequence: CASSLRRPNEKLFF.

This chain connects TRBV5-6 to TRBJ2-1; D is undetermined. Germline-derived CDR1 and CDR2 are SGHDT and YYEEEE. The CDR3 sequence is 12 residues long. V lost 5 bases to trimming and J lost 9 bases, with 12 bases between them. CDR3 in amino acids: CASSPFSGEQFF. The CDR3 coding sequence is TGTGCCAGCAGTCCTTTCAGTGGTGAGCAGTTCTTC.

To note about this clone: At one end the junction does not follow the germline gene, possibly because of a read error. The same CDR3 arises from other DNA sequences in this sample as well. The V call is TRBV15, the J call TRBJ2-7; TRBD1 matches 11 bases. Germline-derived CDR1 and CDR2 are LNHNV and YYDKDF (reference sequence). This CDR3 has 15 residues. CDR3 in amino acids: CATSSSGTGGYEQYF. The DNA of the CDR3 is TGTGCCACTAGCAGCTCCGGGACAGGGGGATACGAGCAGTACTTC.

This chain links TRBV13 with TRBJ1-4, with D possibly matching TRBD1 (6 bases). The V end was cut by 5 bases, the J end by 8 bases, with 18 bases between. Germline V gene lookup returns CDR1 PRHDT and CDR2 FYEKMQ (reference sequence). The CDR3 extends over 15 amino acids. The CDR3, as DNA: TGTGCCAGCAGCCCCCGCGGGCAGGGGAGAGAAAAACTGTTTTTT. Translation gives CASSPRGQGREKLFF.